This passage covers 32 T cell receptor beta chains from one sample sequenced in a study of Ad26.COV2.S vaccination and SARS-CoV-2 variants. Measured with immunoSEQ multiplex PCR; TCRdb has only the in-frame clones, and not every one. The sample yields about 420,000 clones, roughly 90% seen once. Treatment described: some 20 received Ad26.COV2.S at low or high dose, single or two shots; 5 received placebo; per-sample allocation not given. All samples were drawn on day 63, counting from the first vaccine or placebo injection. The sequences come from peripheral blood, collected in a trial of Ad26.COV2.S vaccine versus placebo. These receptors were taken from a person aged 18 to 59 who received the Ad26.COV2.S COVID-19 vaccine or a placebo.

This clone has just one count. The chain has TRBV27 and TRBJ1-5; D is undetermined. V was clipped by 8 bases and J by 0 bases, with 8 bases between them. This CDR3 spans 13 amino acids. From germline, CDR1 is MNHEY and CDR2 SMNVEV (reference sequence). CDR3 residues: CASAISSNQPQHF. The CDR3 nucleotides are TGTGCCAGCGCCATTTCTAGCAATCAGCCCCAGCATTTT.

The chain carries TRBV11-2 and TRBJ2-2; no reliable D call. The V gene lost 0 bases and the J gene lost 4 bases, with 12 bases spanning the gap. Germline values: CDR1 SGHAT, CDR2 FQNNGV. The CDR3 is 16 amino acids. CDR3 sequence: CASSLEAGQFTGELFF. The CDR3, as DNA: TGTGCCAGCAGCTTAGAAGCAGGCCAGTTCACCGGGGAGCTGTTTTTT.

V gene TRBV7-2 combines with J gene TRBJ2-7, with D possibly TRBD1 on 7 matching bases. The CDR3 contains 14 residues. The V and J ends lost 1 base and 4 bases respectively, with 11 bases between them. Per the germline V gene, CDR1 is SGHTA and CDR2 is FQGNSA. Written as DNA, the CDR3 is TGTGCCAGCAGCTTAGGACCAGGGGGGTACGAGCAGTACTTC. Its translation is CASSLGPGGYEQYF.

This chain's CDR3 is CASSYSWDRGFF. The CDR3, as DNA: TGTGCCAGCAGTTACTCGTGGGACAGGGGGTTCTTC. The V call is TRBV6-2 or TRBV6-3, the J call TRBJ2-1, with TRBD1 identical over 10 bases. Germline lookup yields CDR1 MNHEY and CDR2 SVGEGT. The length of the CDR3 is 12 residues. V lost 0 bases, J lost 15 bases, and 2 bases stayed unmatched.

This chain joins TRBV5-6 and TRBJ1-2; no definite D call. The CDR3 has 11 amino acids. In germline, CDR1 is SGHDT, CDR2 YYEEEE. V lost 4 bases, J lost 1 base, and 2 bases lay in between. The CDR3 loop is CASSINYGYTF. The CDR3, as DNA: TGTGCCAGCAGCATTAACTATGGCTACACCTTC.

This chain links TRBV28 with TRBJ2-3; 8 positions match TRBD2. This CDR3 region has 16 residues. CDR1 is MDHEN, CDR2 SYDVKM, per germline. With V trimmed by 1 base and J by 2 bases, 5 bases remained unmatched. The CDR3 sequence is CASSLLGGGPTDTQYF. The CDR3 DNA reads TGTGCCAGCAGTTTATTGGGCGGGGGGCCCACAGATACGCAGTATTTT.

This clone has just one count. The J gene is TRBJ2-2, the V gene TRBV11-2; D perhaps matches TRBD2 (5 bases). Germline CDR1 reads SGHAT; CDR2 reads FQNNGV. Between the trimmed V and J ends, which lost 4 bases and 2 bases, there was a span of 11 bases. CDR3 length: 15 amino acids. The CDR3 nucleotides are TGTGCCAGCAGCTACCGAGGGTCCAACACCGGGGAGCTGTTTTTT. This gives the protein CASSYRGSNTGELFF.

This sequence joins TRBV5-1 and TRBJ2-1; D is undetermined. CDR3 length: 17 residues. CDR1 and CDR2 from the germline V gene are SGHRS and YFSETQ. Trimming left V 0 bases short and J 4 bases short, with 17 bases between. The CDR3 DNA sequence: TGCGCCAGCAGCTTGGTCGCAGGTCGGGCGAGGTACAATGAGCAGTTCTTC. It codes for CASSLVAGRARYNEQFF.

Comment on this clone: This sample includes further DNA sequences coding for the same CDR3. The chain joins TRBV7-9 to TRBJ2-5; no clear D. Germline V gives CDR1 SEHNR, CDR2 FQNEAQ (reference sequence). This CDR3 region has 13 residues. Trimming cost V 1 base and J 3 bases, with 6 bases left between them. CDR3 in amino acids: CASSLGAEETQYF. The CDR3 DNA follows: TGTGCCAGCAGCTTAGGGGCAGAAGAGACCCAGTACTTC.

The CDR3 reads CASSFLGGNEKLFF. In DNA, the CDR3 is TGCGCCAGCAGCTTCCTGGGAGGGAATGAAAAACTGTTTTTT. The V gene is TRBV5-1, the J gene TRBJ1-4; no definite D call. Trimming took 2 bases from V and 5 from J, leaving 10 bases between them. The CDR3 length is 14 residues. Germline V gene data show CDR1 as SGHRS and CDR2 as YFSETQ.

The chain combines TRBV7-9 with TRBJ2-2; D might be TRBD2 (6 bases). V gave up 5 bases and J gave up 5 bases, with 15 bases separating them. Germline V gene data show CDR1 as SEHNR and CDR2 as FQNEAQ (reference sequence). The CDR3 runs 15 residues. The CDR3 here is CASSPPGAGTGELFF. The CDR3 DNA follows: TGTGCCAGCAGCCCCCCCGGGGCGGGGACCGGGGAGCTGTTTTTT.

The rearrangement joins TRBV9 to TRBJ2-7; no reliable D call. CDR3 length: 14 residues. Trimming stripped 0 bases from V and 3 bases from J, with 10 bases between. Germline V gene data show CDR1 as SGDLS and CDR2 as YYNGEE. The DNA for the CDR3 is TGTGCCAGCAGCGTAGACCCAGAGATCTACGAGCAGTACTTC. It is translated as CASSVDPEIYEQYF.

The chain links TRBV7-3 to TRBJ1-2, with 9 bases fitting TRBD1. After removal of 6 bases from V and 3 bases from J, the junction contained 5 bases not matched to a gene. This CDR3 has 14 residues. The germline V gene has CDR1 SGHTA and CDR2 FQGTGA. CDR3 sequence (DNA): TGTGCCAGCAGTCGACAGGGGGACGACTATGGCTACACCTTC. Its protein product is CASSRQGDDYGYTF.

V is TRBV3-1 (or the pseudogene TRBV3-2) and J is TRBJ2-5; D call uncertain. The V gene's germline CDR1 is LGHDT and CDR2 YNNKEL (reference sequence). The CDR3 consists of 11 residues. Trimming removed 4 bases from V and 6 bases from J, with 6 bases in between. The CDR3 spells CASSLEKTQYF. In DNA, the CDR3 is TGTGCCAGCAGCCTAGAGAAGACCCAGTACTTC.

This chain joins TRBV2 and TRBJ1-2; the match to TRBD1 covers 7 bases. CDR3 length: 16 residues. V dropped 6 bases and J dropped 13; count of bases not matched to a gene: 23. Germline-derived CDR1 and CDR2 are SNHLY and FYNNEI. The CDR3 loop is CASSFSGTEVLLWLTF. The DNA for the CDR3 is TGTGCCAGCAGCTTTTCCGGGACAGAGGTTCTATTATGGCTCACCTTC.

The chain employs TRBV30 and TRBJ2-1, with a weak D call TRBD2 (7 bases). The CDR3 covers 15 residues. The germline V and J ends were trimmed by 0 bases and 8 bases, with 17 bases remaining between them. Looked up from germline, CDR1 is GTSNPN and CDR2 is SVGIG (reference sequence). The CDR3 DNA reads TGTGCCTGGAGTGTACATCCGGGGGGCCCGGATGAGCAGTTCTTC. Protein: CAWSVHPGGPDEQFF.

The rearrangement uses TRBV5-5 and TRBJ2-5; D is tentatively TRBD1 or TRBD2 (5 bases each). Germline V gene sequence: CDR1 SGHKS, CDR2 YYEKEE (reference sequence). The CDR3 has 16 amino acids. The V end was cut by 2 bases, the J end by 6 bases, with 20 bases between. The CDR3 nucleotides read TGTGCCAGCAGCTTTGTGGGGGAGCGGCCTTCTAAGACCCAGTACTTC. Amino acid sequence: CASSFVGERPSKTQYF.

V is TRBV5-1 and J is TRBJ2-7; D is perhaps TRBD1 (6 bases). Germline assignment: CDR1 SGHRS and CDR2 YFSETQ. V was pared by 1 base and J by 0 bases, with 8 bases between. This CDR3 has 14 residues. CDR3 amino acids: CASSLPGDSYEQYF. CDR3 DNA: TGCGCCAGCAGCTTGCCAGGGGACTCCTACGAGCAGTACTTC.

The genes are TRBV11-2 and TRBJ2-5, with 8 positions matching TRBD1. The CDR3 is made up of 17 amino acids. V lost 5 bases and J lost 0; bases outside the gene matches: 11. Germline V gene data show CDR1 as SGHAT and CDR2 as FQNNGV. The CDR3 bases are TGTGCCAGCAGCCCCCATGGGGACAGGTTATACCAAGAGACCCAGTACTTC. Translated, it gives CASSPHGDRLYQETQYF.

V gene TRBV21-1 combines with J gene TRBJ1-5; the table's D call of TRBD1 was not tested on the DNA. TRBV21-1 is termed a pseudogene. This CDR3 is 19 amino acids long. As DNA, the CDR3 is TGTGCCAGCAGCACCGAAAAACCAAGACAGGGGGTTATCGATCAGCCCCAGCATTTT. Translated: CASSTEKPRQGVIDQPQHF.

This clone occurred a few times. V gene TRBV7-2 combines with J gene TRBJ1-1, with 7 bases aligning to TRBD1. In germline, CDR1 is SGHTA, CDR2 FQGNSA. This CDR3 comprises 13 residues. V dropped 7 bases and J dropped 7; count of bases not matched to a gene: 9. CDR3 protein: CASITTGVGEAFF. The DNA for the CDR3 is TGTGCCAGCATCACTACAGGGGTGGGTGAAGCTTTCTTT.

This chain joins TRBV7-2 and TRBJ2-1; 7 bases match TRBD1. Germline V CDR1 and CDR2: SGHTA, FQGNSA. The V segment lost 2 bases and the J segment 9 bases; nucleotides outside the gene matches: 4. The CDR3 is 13 amino acids. The CDR3 reads CASSLRGRAEQFF. Written as DNA, the CDR3 is TGTGCCAGCAGCTTAAGGGGGCGGGCTGAGCAGTTCTTC.

The chain recombines TRBV5-4 with TRBJ1-2, with 8 bases that match TRBD1. The CDR3 is 13 residues long. Germline V lookup: CDR1 SGHNT, CDR2 YYREEE (reference sequence). J gave up 4 bases and V 4 bases, and 3 bases lay outside the gene matches. The CDR3, as DNA: TGTGCCAGCAGCGTCGACAGGGGCTATGGCTACACCTTC. As protein: CASSVDRGYGYTF.

This chain joins TRBV15 and TRBJ1-2, with TRBD1 identical over 7 bases. Germline V gene lookup returns CDR1 LNHNV and CDR2 YYDKDF (reference sequence). V dropped 2 bases and J dropped 7; count of bases not matched to a gene: 13. The CDR3 spans 16 residues. CDR3 DNA sequence: TGTGCCACCAGCAGAACAAACGACAGGGCTACGTCTGGCTACACCTTC. This codes for CATSRTNDRATSGYTF.

The chain uses TRBV7-2 and TRBJ2-1; 10 bases are shared with TRBD2. Germline loops: CDR1 SGHTA, CDR2 FQGNSA. V trimming: 5 bases; J trimming: 5 bases; junction bases outside the gene matches: 6. The CDR3 covers 15 residues. CDR3 residues: CASSQWTSGNNEQFF. CDR3 DNA sequence: TGTGCCAGCAGCCAATGGACTAGCGGAAACAATGAGCAGTTCTTC.

The V gene is TRBV6-6, the J gene TRBJ1-1, with a weak D call TRBD1 (5 bases). CDR1 is MNHNY and CDR2 is SVGAGI in the germline V gene (reference sequence). The length of the CDR3 is 15 residues. The germline V and J ends were trimmed by 2 bases and 1 base, with 11 bases remaining between them. CDR3 in DNA: TGTGCCAGCAGTTACCTGGGGGGAGGGAACACTGAAGCTTTCTTT. This encodes CASSYLGGGNTEAFF.

The chain employs TRBV9 and TRBJ2-3; possibly TRBD1 for D (5 bases). The germline gives CDR1 SGDLS, CDR2 YYNGEE. The CDR3 length is 16 residues. Trimming cost V 0 bases and J 2 bases, with 13 bases left between them. This CDR3 is CASSVGSAGITDTQYF. The CDR3 coding sequence is TGTGCCAGCAGCGTAGGTTCGGCAGGGATCACAGATACGCAGTATTTT.

This clone was counted only a few times. This chain uses TRBV7-2 with TRBJ2-7; D is possibly TRBD1 (6 bases). CDR1 SGHTA and CDR2 FQGNSA come from the germline V gene. V was pared by 0 bases and J by 5 bases, with 8 bases between. This CDR3 region has 13 residues. The CDR3 DNA follows: TGTGCCAGCAGCTTAGCCTGGACAGACGAGCAGTACTTC. Encoded protein: CASSLAWTDEQYF.

V gene TRBV5-1 combines with J gene TRBJ1-2, with no clear D. V was clipped by 0 bases and J by 2 bases, with 14 bases between them. Germline V gene lookup returns CDR1 SGHRS and CDR2 YFSETQ. This CDR3 has 16 amino acids. The DNA for the CDR3 is TGCGCCAGCAGCTTGGGCGTTACAGCCGGAAACTATGGCTACACCTTC. Translation gives CASSLGVTAGNYGYTF.

The V gene is TRBV7-2, the J gene TRBJ2-3, with D possibly matching TRBD1 (5 bases). This CDR3 is 15 amino acids long. The germline V gene encodes CDR1 SGHTA and CDR2 FQGNSA. Trimming cost V 1 base and J 2 bases, with 10 bases left between them. The CDR3 reads CASSLVRTPTDTQYF. In DNA, the CDR3 is TGTGCCAGCAGCTTAGTCAGGACACCCACAGATACGCAGTATTTT.

This rearrangement joins TRBV11-2 to TRBJ2-3; no firm D call. V dropped 0 bases and J dropped 3 bases, with 4 bases sitting between them. The CDR3 contains 13 residues. CDR1 SGHAT and CDR2 FQNNGV come from the germline V gene. Here the CDR3 reads CASSLDYTDTQYF. DNA for the CDR3: TGTGCCAGCAGCTTAGACTATACAGATACGCAGTATTTT.

The CDR3 nucleotides read TGTGCCAGCAGCTTAGCGGGGGGGAATACGCAGTATTTT. This gives the protein CASSLAGGNTQYF. The chain links TRBV7-9 to TRBJ2-3; 7 nucleotides align to TRBD2. CDR1 is SEHNR, CDR2 FQNEAQ, per germline (reference sequence). The CDR3 sequence is 13 residues long. With 0 bases clipped from V and 7 bases from J, the junction kept 1 base outside the gene matches.